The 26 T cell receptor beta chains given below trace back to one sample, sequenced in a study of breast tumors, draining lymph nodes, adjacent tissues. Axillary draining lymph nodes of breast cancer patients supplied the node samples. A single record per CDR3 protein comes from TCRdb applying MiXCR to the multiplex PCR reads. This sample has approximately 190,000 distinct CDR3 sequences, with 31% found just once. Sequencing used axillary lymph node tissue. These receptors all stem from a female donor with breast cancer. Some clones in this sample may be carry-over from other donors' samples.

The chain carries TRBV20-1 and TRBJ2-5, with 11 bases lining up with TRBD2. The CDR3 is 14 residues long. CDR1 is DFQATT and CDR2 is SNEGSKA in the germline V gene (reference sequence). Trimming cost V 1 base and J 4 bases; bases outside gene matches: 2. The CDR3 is CSARASGGRETQYF. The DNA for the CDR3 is TGCAGTGCTAGAGCTAGCGGGGGGCGAGAGACCCAGTACTTC.

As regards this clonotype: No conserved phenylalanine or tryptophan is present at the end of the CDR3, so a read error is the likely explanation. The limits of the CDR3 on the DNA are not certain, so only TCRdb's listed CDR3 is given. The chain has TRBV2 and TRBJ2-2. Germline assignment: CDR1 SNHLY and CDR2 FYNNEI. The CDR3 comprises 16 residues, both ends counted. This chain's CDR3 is CASRVGSAANTGERMS.

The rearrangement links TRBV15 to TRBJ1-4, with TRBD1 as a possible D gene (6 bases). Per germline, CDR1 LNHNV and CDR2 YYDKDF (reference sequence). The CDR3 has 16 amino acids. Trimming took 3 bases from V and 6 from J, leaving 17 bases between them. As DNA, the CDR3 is TGTGCCACCAGCAGTTCCCGGGGGGCTTCGGATGAAAAACTGTTTTTT. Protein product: CATSSSRGASDEKLFF.

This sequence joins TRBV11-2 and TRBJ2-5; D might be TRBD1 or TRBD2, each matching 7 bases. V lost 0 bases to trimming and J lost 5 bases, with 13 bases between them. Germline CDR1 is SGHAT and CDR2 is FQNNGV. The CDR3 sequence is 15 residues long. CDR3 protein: CASSLEAGGAETQYF. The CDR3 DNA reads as TGTGCCAGCAGCTTAGAGGCAGGGGGGGCCGAGACCCAGTACTTC.

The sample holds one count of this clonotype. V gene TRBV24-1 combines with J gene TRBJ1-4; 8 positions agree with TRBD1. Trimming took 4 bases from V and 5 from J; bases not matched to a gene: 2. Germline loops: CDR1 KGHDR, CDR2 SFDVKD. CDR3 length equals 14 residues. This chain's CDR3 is CATSDYRGNEKLFF. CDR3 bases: TGTGCCACCAGTGACTACAGGGGGAATGAAAAACTGTTTTTT.

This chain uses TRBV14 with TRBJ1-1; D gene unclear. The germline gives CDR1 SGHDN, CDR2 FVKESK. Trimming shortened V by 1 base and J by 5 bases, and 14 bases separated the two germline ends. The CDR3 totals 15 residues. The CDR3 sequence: CASSQGALGWTEAFF. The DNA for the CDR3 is TGTGCCAGCAGCCAAGGGGCCCTAGGATGGACTGAAGCTTTCTTT.

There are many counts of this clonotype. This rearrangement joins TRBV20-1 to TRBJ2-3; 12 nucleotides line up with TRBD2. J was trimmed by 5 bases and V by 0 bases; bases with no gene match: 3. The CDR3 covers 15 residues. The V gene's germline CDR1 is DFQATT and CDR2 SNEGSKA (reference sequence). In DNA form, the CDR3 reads TGCAGTGCTAGAGAGCCGGGACTAGCGGGAGATACGCAGTATTTT. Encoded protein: CSAREPGLAGDTQYF.

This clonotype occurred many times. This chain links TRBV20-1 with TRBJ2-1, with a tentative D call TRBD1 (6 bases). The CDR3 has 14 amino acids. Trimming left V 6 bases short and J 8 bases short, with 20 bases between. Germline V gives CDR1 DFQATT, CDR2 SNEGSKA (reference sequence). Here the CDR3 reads CSAPGQNPSDEQFF. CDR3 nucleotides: TGCAGTGCACCTGGACAGAACCCTTCGGATGAGCAGTTCTTC.

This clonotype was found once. In DNA, the CDR3 is TGCAGCGTTGGTTTAGCCCCAGATGGCTACACCTTC. Translating gives CSVGLAPDGYTF. The rearrangement uses TRBV29-1 and TRBJ1-2, with D uncertain. The germline V gene has CDR1 SQVTM and CDR2 ANQGSEA. The CDR3 is 12 amino acids. Trimming left V 4 bases short and J 6 bases short, with 12 bases between.

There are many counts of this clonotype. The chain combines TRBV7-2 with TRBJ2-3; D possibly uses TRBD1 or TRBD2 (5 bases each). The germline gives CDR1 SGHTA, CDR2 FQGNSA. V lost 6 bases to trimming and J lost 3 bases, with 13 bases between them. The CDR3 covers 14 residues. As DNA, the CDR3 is TGTGCCAGCAGTTTATTATGGGGGACAGATACGCAGTATTTT. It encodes CASSLLWGTDTQYF.

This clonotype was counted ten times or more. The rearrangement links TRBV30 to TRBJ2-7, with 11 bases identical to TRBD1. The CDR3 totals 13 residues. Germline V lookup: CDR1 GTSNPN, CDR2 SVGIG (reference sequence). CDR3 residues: CACGTGGSYEQYF. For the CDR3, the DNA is TGTGCTTGCGGGACAGGGGGCTCCTACGAGCAGTACTTC.

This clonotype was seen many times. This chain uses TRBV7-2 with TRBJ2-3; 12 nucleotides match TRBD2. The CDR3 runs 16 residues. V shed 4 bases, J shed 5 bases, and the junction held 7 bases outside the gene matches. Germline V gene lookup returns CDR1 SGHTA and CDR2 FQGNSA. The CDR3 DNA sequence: TGTGCCAGCAGCTCCCCTAGCGGGAGGGGGAGAGATACGCAGTATTTT. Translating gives CASSSPSGRGRDTQYF. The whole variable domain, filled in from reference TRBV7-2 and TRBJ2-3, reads GAGVSQSPSNKVTEKGKDVELRCDPISGHTALYWYRQSLGQGLEFLIYFQGNSAPDKSGLPSDRFSAERTGGSVSTLTIQRTQQEDSAVYLCASSSPSGRGRDTQYFGPGTRLTVL.

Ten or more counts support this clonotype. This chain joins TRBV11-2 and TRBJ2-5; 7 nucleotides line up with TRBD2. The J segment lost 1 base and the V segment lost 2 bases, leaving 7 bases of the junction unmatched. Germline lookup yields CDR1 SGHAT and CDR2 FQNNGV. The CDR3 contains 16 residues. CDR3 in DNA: TGTGCCAGCAGCTTATGGTTGGGGACTACCCAAGAGACCCAGTACTTC. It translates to CASSLWLGTTQETQYF.

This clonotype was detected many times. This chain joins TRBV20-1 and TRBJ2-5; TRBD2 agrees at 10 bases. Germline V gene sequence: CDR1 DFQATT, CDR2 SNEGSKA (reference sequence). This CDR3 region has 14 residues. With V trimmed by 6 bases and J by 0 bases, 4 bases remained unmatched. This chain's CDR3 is CSAPTSGYQETQYF. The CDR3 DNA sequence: TGCAGTGCCCCGACTAGCGGGTACCAAGAGACCCAGTACTTC.

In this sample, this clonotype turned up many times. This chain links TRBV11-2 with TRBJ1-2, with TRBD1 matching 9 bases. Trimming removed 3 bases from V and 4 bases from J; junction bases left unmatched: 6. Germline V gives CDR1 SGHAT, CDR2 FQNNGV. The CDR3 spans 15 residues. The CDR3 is CASSFSGQGSYGYTF. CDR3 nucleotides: TGTGCCAGCAGCTTCTCGGGACAGGGCTCCTATGGCTACACCTTC. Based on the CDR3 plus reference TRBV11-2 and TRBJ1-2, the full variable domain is EAGVAQSPRYKIIEKRQSVAFWCNPISGHATLYWYQQILGQGPKLLIQFQNNGVVDDSQLPKDRFSAERLKGVDSTLKIQPAKLEDSAVYLCASSFSGQGSYGYTFGSGTRLTVV.

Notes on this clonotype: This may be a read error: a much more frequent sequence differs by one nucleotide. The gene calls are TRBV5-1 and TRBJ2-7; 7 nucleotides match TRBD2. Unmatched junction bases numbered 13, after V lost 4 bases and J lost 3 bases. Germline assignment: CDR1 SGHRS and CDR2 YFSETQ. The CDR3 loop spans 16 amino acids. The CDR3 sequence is CASSPGGEISYYEQYF. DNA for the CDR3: TGCGCCAGCAGCCCGGGGGGAGAAATTAGCTACTACGAGCAGTACTTC.

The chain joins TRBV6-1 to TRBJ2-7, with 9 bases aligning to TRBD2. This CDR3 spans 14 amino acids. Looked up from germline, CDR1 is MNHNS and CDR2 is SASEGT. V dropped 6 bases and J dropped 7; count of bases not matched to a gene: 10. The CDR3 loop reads CASRRGGSGSEQYF. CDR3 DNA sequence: TGTGCCAGCAGGAGAGGGGGTAGCGGGAGTGAGCAGTACTTC.

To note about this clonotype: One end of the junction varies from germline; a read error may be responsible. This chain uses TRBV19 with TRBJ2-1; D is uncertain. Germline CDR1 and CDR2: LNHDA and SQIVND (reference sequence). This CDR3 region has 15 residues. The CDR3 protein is CASIETRNSCNEQFF. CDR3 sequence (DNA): TGTGCCAGCATAGAGACGCGTAACTCCTGCAATGAGCAGTTCTTC.

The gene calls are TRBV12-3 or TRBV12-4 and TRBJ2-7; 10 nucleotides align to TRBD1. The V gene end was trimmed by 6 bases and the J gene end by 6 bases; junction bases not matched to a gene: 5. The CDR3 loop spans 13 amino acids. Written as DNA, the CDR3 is TGTGCCAGCAGCCCGGGACAGGGGTGCGAGCAGTACTTC. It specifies CASSPGQGCEQYF.

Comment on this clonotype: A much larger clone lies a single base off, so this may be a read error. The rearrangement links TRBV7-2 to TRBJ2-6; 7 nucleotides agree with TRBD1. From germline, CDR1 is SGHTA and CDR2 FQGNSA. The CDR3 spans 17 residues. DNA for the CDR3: TGTGCCAGCAGCTTACGGGGACAGCCCTCTGGGGCCAACCTCCTGACTTTC. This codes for CASSLRGQPSGANLLTF.

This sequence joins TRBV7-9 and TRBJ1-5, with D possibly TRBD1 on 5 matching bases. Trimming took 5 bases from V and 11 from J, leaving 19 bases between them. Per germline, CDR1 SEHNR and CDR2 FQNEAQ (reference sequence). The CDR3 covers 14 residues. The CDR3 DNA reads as TGTGCCAGCAGCGGCGACCGGGGCGTAGAGACCCAGCATTTT. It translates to CASSGDRGVETQHF.

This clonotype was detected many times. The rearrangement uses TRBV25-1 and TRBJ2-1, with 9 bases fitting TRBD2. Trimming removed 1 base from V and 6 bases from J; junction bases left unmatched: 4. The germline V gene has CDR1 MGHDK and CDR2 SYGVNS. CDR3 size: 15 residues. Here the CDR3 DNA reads TGTGCCAGCAGTGAATCGCTAGCGGGGAGCAATGAGCAGTTCTTC. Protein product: CASSESLAGSNEQFF.

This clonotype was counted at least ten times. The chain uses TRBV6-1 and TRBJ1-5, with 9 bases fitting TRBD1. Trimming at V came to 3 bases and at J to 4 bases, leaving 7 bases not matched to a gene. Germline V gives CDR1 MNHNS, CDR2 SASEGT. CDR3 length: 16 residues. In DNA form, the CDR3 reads TGTGCCAGCAGTGAGTATTGGGACAGGGCAAATCAGCCCCAGCATTTT. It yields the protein CASSEYWDRANQPQHF.

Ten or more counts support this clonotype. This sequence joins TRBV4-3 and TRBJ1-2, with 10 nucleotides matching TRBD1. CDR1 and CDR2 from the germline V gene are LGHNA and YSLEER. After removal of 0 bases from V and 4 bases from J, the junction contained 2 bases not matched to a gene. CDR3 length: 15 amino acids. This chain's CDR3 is CASSQDRQGAYGYTF. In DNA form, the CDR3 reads TGCGCCAGCAGCCAAGACCGACAGGGGGCCTATGGCTACACCTTC.

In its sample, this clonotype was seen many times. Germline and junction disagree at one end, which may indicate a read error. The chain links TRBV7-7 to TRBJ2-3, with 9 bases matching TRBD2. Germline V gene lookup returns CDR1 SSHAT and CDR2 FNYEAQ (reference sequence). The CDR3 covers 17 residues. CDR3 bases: TGTGCTAGCAGCCCTGGGACTAGCCATATACTCACAGATACGCAGTATTTT. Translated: CASSPGTSHILTDTQYF.

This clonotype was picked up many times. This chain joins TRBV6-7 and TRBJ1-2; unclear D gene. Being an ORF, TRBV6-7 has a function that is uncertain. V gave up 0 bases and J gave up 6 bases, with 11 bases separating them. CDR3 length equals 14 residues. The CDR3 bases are TGTGCCAGCAGTTACTCAAGATCGTTCGATGGCTACACCTTC. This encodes CASSYSRSFDGYTF.